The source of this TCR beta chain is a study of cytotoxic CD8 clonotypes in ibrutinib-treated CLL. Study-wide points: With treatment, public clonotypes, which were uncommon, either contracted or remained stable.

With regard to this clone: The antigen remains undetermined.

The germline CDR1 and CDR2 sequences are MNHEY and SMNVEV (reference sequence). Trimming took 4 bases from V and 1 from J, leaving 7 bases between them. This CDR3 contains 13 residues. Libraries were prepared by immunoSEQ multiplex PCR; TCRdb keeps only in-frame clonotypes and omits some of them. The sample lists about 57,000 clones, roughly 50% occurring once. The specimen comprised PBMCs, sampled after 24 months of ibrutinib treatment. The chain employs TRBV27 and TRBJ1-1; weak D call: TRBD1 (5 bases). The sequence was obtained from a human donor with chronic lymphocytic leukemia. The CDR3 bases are TGTGCCAGCAGTTGGGACCGGAACACTGAAGCTTTCTTT. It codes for CASSWDRNTEAFF.